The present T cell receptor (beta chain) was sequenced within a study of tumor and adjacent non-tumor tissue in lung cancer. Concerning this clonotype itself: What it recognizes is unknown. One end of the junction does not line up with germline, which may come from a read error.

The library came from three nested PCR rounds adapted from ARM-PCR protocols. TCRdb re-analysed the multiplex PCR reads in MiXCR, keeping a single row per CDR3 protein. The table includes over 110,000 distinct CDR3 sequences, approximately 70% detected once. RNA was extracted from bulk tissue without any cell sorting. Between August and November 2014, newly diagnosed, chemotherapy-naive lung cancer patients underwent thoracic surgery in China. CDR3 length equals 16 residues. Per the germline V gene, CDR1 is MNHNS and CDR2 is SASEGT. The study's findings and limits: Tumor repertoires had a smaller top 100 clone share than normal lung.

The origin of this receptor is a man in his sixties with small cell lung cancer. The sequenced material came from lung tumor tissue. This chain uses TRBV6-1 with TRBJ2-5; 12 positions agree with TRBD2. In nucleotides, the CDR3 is TGTACCAGCAGCCCAACTAGCGGGAGGAGCGCAGAGACCCAGTACTTC. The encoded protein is CTSSPTSGRSAETQYF.